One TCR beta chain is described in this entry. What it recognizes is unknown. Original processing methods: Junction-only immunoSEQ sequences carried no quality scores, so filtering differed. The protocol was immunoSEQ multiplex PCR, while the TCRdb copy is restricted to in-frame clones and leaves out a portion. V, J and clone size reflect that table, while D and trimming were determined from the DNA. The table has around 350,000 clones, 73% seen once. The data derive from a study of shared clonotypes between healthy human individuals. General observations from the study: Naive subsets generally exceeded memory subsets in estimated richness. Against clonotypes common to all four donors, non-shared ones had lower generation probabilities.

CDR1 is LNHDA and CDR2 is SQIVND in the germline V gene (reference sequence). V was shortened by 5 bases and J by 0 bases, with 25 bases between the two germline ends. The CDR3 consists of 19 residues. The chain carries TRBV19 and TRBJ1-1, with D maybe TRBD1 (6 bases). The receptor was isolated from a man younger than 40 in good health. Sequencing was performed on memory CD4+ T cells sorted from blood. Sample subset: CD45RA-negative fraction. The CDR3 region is CASSEARSFGGRVNTEAFF. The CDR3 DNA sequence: TGTGCCAGTAGTGAAGCCCGGTCCTTCGGGGGGCGGGTGAACACTGAAGCTTTCTTT.